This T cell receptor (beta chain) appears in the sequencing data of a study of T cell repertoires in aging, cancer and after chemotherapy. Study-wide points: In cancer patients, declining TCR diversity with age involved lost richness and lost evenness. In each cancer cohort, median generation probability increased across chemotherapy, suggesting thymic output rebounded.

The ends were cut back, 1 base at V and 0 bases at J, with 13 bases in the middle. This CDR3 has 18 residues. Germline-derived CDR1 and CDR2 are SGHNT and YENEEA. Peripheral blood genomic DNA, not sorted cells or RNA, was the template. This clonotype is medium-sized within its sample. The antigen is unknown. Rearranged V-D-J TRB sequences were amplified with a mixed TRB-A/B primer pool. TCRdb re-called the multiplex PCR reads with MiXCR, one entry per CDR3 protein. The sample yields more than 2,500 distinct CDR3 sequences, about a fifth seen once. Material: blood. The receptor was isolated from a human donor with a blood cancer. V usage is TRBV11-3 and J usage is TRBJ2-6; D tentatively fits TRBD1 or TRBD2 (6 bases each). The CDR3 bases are TGTGCCAGCAGCTTAGTCGGGGGCCTGATCTCTGGGGCCAACGTCCTGACTTTC. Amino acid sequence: CASSLVGGLISGANVLTF.